This T cell receptor beta chain emerged from a study of blood T cells in healthy people across ages. Germline trimming cut 11 bases from V and 0 bases from J; bases unmatched to any gene: 10. This CDR3 spans 14 amino acids. Looked up from germline, CDR1 is SNHLY and CDR2 is FYNNEI. Next came a second PCR, run for about 7 to 11 cycles, which used a sample-barcoded 5' primer along with a J-beta primer mix. TCRdb processed the 5' RACE reads anew with MiXCR; each CDR3 protein has one entry. The sample holds 650,000 to 1,000,000 distinct CDR3 sequences, about 34% seen once. Donors ranged from about 6 to 95 years old and were healthy Caucasians in Russia.

This chain links TRBV2 with TRBJ2-7, with 7 positions matching TRBD1. The TCR sequence derives from a man between 18 and 29 years old in good health. The sequencing input was blood. The CDR3, as DNA: TGTGCCGGGTCCCGGGACAGTGCCTCCTACGAGCAGTACTTC. Amino acid sequence: CAGSRDSASYEQYF.